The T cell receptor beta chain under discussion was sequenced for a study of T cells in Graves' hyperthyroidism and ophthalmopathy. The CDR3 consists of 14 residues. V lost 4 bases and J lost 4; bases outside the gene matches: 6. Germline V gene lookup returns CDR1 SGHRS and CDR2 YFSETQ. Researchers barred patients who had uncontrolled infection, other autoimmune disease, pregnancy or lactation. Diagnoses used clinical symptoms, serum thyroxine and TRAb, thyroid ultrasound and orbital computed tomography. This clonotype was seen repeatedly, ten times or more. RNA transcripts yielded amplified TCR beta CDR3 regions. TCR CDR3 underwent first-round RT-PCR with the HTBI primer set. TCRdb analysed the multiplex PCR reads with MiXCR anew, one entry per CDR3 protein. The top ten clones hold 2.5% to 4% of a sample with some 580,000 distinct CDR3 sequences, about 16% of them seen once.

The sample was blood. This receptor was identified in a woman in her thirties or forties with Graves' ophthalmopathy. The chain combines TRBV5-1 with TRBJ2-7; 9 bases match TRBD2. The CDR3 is CASSVLAGSYEQYF. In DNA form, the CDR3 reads TGCGCCAGCAGCGTTCTAGCGGGAAGTTACGAGCAGTACTTC.